This T cell receptor beta chain appears in the sequencing data of a study of blood T cell repertoires in COVID-19. Study overall: PBMCs, B-cell-depleted T cells, or T cells provided the cDNA or gDNA that made up the material.

This clone has just a few counts. Clinical histories supplied by participants themselves formed the basis of cohort assignment. The table came from immunoSEQ multiplex PCR; TCRdb's copy has only in-frame clones and leaves some out. The sample consists of about 460,000 clones, 75% to 90% of them appearing once. Trimming shortened V by 7 bases and J by 9 bases, and 13 bases separated the two germline ends. This CDR3 spans 13 amino acids. In germline, CDR1 is MDHEN, CDR2 SYDVKM. The TCR sequence derives from a woman in her sixties or seventies who had recovered from COVID-19. The V gene is TRBV28, the J gene TRBJ1-6, with D perhaps TRBD1 (6 bases). Specimen: PBMCs or T cells enriched from blood (not recorded which). The CDR3 loop reads CASIRGAGSPLHF. CDR3 sequence (DNA): TGTGCCAGCATTCGGGGGGCAGGTTCACCCCTCCACTTT.